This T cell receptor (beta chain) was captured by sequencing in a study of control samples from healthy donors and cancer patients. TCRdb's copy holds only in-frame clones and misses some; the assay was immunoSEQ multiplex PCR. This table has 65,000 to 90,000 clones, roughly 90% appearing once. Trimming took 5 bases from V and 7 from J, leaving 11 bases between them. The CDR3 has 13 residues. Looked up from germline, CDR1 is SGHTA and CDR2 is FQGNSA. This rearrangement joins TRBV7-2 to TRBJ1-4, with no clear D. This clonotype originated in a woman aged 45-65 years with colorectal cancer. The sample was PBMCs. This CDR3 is CASSPRTAEKLFF. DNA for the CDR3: TGTGCCAGCAGCCCAAGGACGGCTGAAAAACTGTTTTTT.